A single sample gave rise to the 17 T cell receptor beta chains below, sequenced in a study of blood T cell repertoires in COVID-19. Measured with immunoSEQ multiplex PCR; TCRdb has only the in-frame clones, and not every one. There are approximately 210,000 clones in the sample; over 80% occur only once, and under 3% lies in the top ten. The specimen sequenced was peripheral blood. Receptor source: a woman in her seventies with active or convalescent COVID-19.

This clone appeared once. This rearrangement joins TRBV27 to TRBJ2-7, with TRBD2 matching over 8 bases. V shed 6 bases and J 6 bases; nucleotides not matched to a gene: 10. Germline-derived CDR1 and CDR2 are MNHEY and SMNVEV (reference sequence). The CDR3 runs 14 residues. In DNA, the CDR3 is TGTGCCAGCAGCCGGGGGGGCCCCGTCCTCGAGCAGTACTTC. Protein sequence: CASSRGGPVLEQYF.

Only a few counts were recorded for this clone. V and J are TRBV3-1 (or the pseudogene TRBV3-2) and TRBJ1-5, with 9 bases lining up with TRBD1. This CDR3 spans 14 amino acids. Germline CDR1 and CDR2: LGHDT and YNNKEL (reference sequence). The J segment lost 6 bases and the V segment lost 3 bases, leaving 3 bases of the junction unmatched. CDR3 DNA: TGTGCCAGCAGCCAGACAGGGGGAGGTCAGCCCCAGCATTTT. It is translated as CASSQTGGGQPQHF.

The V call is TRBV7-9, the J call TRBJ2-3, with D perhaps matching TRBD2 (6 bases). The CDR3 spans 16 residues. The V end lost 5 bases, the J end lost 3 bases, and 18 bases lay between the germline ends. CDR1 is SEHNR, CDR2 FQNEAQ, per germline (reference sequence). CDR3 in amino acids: CASSPPGLRGTDTQYF. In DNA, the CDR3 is TGTGCCAGCAGCCCCCCGGGCCTCCGGGGGACAGATACGCAGTATTTT.

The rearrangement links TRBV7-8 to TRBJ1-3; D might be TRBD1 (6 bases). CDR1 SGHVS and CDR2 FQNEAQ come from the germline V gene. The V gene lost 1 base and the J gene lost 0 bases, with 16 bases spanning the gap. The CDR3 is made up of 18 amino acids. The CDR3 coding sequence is TGTGCCAGCAGCTTAGGTGGCAGGGGCCCTCACTCTGGAAACACCATATATTTT. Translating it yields CASSLGGRGPHSGNTIYF.

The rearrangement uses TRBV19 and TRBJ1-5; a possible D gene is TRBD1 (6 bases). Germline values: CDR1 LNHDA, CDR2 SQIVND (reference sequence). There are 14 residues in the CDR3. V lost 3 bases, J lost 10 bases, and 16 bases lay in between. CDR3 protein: CASSIYRQADPQHF. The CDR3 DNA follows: TGTGCCAGTAGTATTTACCGACAGGCCGATCCCCAGCATTTT.

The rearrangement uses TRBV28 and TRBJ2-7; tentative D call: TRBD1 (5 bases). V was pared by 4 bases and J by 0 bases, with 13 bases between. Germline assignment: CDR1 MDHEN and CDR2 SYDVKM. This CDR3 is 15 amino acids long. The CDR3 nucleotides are TGTGCCAGCAGTTCCCACCCGACAGTCTCCTACGAGCAGTACTTC. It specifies CASSSHPTVSYEQYF.

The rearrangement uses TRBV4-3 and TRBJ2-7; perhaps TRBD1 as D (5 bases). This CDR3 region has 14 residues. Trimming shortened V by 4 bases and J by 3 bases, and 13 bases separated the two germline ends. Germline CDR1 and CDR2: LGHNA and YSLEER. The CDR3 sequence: CASSPQAEYYEQYF. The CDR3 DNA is TGCGCCAGCAGCCCACAGGCGGAATACTACGAGCAGTACTTC.

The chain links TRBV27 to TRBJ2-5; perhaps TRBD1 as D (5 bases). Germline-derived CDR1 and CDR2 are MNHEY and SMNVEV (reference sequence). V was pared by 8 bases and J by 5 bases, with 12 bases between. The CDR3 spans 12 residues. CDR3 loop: CASGHLAETQYF. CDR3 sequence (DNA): TGTGCCAGCGGACACTTAGCTGAGACCCAGTACTTC.

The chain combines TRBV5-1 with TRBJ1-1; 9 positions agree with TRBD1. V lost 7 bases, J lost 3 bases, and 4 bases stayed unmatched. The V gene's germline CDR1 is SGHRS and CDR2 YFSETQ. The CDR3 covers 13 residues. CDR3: CASGTGYDTEAFF. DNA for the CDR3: TGCGCCAGCGGGACAGGGTACGACACTGAAGCTTTCTTT.

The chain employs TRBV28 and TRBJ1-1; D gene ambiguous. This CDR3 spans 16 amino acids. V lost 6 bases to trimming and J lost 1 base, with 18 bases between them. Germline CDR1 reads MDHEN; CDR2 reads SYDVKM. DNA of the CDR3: TGTGCCAGCAGCTTGGGTGGAGGGCCTCGGAACACTGAAGCTTTCTTT. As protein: CASSLGGGPRNTEAFF. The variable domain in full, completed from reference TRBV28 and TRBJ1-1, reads DVKVTQSSRYLVKRTGEKVFLECVQDMDHENMFWYRQDPGLGLRLIYFSYDVKMKEKGDIPEGYSVSREKKERFSLILESASTNQTSMYLCASSLGGGPRNTEAFFGQGTRLTVV.

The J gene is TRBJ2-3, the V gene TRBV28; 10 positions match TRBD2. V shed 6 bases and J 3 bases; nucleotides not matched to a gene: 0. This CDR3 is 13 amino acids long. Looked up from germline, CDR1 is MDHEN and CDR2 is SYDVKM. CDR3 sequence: CASRTSGTDTQYF. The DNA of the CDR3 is TGTGCCAGCAGGACTAGCGGGACAGATACGCAGTATTTT.

CDR3 in amino acids: CASSLRPTYEQYF. The CDR3 nucleotides read TGTGCCAGCAGCCTCAGGCCTACCTACGAGCAGTACTTC. This chain connects TRBV11-3 to TRBJ2-7, with unresolved D. The germline CDR1 and CDR2 sequences are SGHNT and YENEEA. This CDR3 is 13 amino acids long. Trimming left V 5 bases short and J 2 bases short, with 10 bases between.

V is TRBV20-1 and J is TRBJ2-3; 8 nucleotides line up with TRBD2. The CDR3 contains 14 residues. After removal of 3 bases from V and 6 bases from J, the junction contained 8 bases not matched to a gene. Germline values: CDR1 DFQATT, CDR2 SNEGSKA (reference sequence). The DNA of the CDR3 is TGCAGTGCTAGTCCGCGCGGGGGGTGGGATACGCAGTATTTT. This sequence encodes CSASPRGGWDTQYF.

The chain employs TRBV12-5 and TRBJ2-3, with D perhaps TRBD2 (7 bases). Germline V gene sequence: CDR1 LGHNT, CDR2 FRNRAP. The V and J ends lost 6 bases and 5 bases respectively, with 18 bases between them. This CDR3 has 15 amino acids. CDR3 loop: CASGRDTGGRDTQYF. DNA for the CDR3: TGTGCTAGTGGCCGGGACACGGGGGGAAGAGATACGCAGTATTTT.

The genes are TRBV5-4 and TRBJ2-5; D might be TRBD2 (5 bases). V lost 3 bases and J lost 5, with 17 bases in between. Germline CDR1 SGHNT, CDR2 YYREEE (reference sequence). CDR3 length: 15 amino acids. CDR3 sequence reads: CASSSAFQRYETQYF. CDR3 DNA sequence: TGTGCCAGCAGCTCGGCGTTCCAGCGGTACGAGACCCAGTACTTC.

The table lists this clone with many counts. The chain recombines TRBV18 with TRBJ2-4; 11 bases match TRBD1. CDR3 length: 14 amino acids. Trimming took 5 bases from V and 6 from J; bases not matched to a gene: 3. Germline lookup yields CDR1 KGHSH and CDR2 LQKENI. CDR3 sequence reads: CASSIGTGGNIQYF. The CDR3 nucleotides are TGTGCCAGCTCAATCGGGACAGGGGGAAACATTCAGTACTTC.

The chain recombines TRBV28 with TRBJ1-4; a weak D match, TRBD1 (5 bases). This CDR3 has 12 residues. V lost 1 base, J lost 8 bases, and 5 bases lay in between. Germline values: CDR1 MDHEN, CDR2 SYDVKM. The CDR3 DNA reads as TGTGCCAGCAGTTTATCAGGGGAAAAACTGTTTTTT. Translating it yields CASSLSGEKLFF. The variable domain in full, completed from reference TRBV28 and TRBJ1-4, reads DVKVTQSSRYLVKRTGEKVFLECVQDMDHENMFWYRQDPGLGLRLIYFSYDVKMKEKGDIPEGYSVSREKKERFSLILESASTNQTSMYLCASSLSGEKLFFGSGTQLSVL.